A single sample is the source of the 8 T cell receptor beta chains below, sequenced in a study of beta chain features in type 1 diabetes. For these TCRs, the target antigens are not known. Investigators reverse transcribed all isolated RNA, so they sequenced expressed TCRB transcripts. Method: immunoSEQ multiplex PCR; TCRdb's copy keeps in-frame clones and lacks some. The sample records some 150,000 clones, approximately 9.1% being singletons. Study results and caveats: In every one of the four CD4+ subsets, TCRB CDR3s were moderately but significantly shorter in Type 1 diabetes patients.

Material for sequencing was central memory CD4+ T cells from blood. The receptors were sampled from a woman aged 30 to 39 with type 1 diabetes.

This clone was counted between two and nine times. The chain couples TRBV9 to TRBJ1-4; D uncertain. V gave up 3 bases and J gave up 4 bases, with 10 bases separating them. Looked up from germline, CDR1 is SGDLS and CDR2 is YYNGEE. The CDR3 is made up of 14 amino acids. CDR3 amino acids: CASSATGSNEKLFF. The CDR3 DNA sequence: TGTGCCAGCAGCGCAACCGGGAGTAATGAAAAACTGTTTTTT. Looking up the rest from reference TRBV9 and TRBJ1-4 gives the full variable domain: DSGVTQTPKHLITATGQRVTLRCSPRSGDLSVYWYQQSLDQGLQFLIQYYNGEERAKGNILERFSAQQFPDLHSELNLSSLELGDSALYFCASSATGSNEKLFFGSGTQLSVL.

This clone has a handful of counts. The chain combines TRBV14 with TRBJ2-1, with TRBD2 matching 8 bases. The V segment lost 1 base and the J segment 4 bases; nucleotides outside the gene matches: 6. The CDR3 is made up of 16 amino acids. Germline assignment: CDR1 SGHDN and CDR2 FVKESK. This CDR3 reads CASSQVLKRGYNEQFF. The DNA for the CDR3 is TGTGCCAGCAGCCAAGTCCTCAAGCGGGGGTACAATGAGCAGTTCTTC.

This clone was recorded a few times. The chain couples TRBV7-8 to TRBJ1-1, with 9 bases that match TRBD1. This CDR3 has 19 amino acids. The V and J ends lost 4 bases and 4 bases, in that order; junction bases with no gene match: 19. Per germline, CDR1 SGHVS and CDR2 FQNEAQ. CDR3 DNA sequence: TGTGCCAGCAGCTCATCTAGGGGACAGGGCATCTTGAGGGGCACTGAAGCTTTCTTT. Amino acid sequence: CASSSSRGQGILRGTEAFF.

The chain combines TRBV2 with TRBJ1-1; D is undetermined. Germline V lookup: CDR1 SNHLY, CDR2 FYNNEI. V dropped 2 bases and J dropped 9 bases, with 10 bases sitting between them. The CDR3 is made up of 12 amino acids. The DNA for the CDR3 is TGTGCCAGCAGTGAATCTATGAGGAAAGCTTTCTTT. Translated, it gives CASSESMRKAFF.

This clone was found a few times. The chain has TRBV29-1 and TRBJ1-4, with 9 positions matching TRBD1. J gave up 2 bases and V 4 bases, and 5 bases lay outside the gene matches. CDR1 SQVTM and CDR2 ANQGSEA come from the germline V gene. This CDR3 is built from 15 residues. CDR3 sequence: CSVAGTGFTNEKLFF. The CDR3 region has the DNA TGCAGCGTTGCCGGGACAGGGTTTACTAATGAAAAACTGTTTTTT.

This clone was seen a handful of times. The chain couples TRBV27 to TRBJ1-2; possibly TRBD1 for D (5 bases). The CDR3 totals 13 residues. CDR1 and CDR2 (germline): MNHEY, SMNVEV (reference sequence). Trimming stripped 5 bases from V and 5 bases from J, with 12 bases between. In DNA, the CDR3 is TGTGCCAGCAGTCCCGGACACTCTTATGGCTACACCTTC. It yields the protein CASSPGHSYGYTF.

V gene TRBV2 combines with J gene TRBJ2-5; 11 nucleotides match TRBD2. Germline CDR1 and CDR2: SNHLY and FYNNEI. V lost 5 bases to trimming and J lost 0 bases; unmatched junction nucleotides: 2. The CDR3 loop spans 15 amino acids. CDR3: CASSSSGRYQETQYF. In DNA form, the CDR3 reads TGTGCCAGCAGTTCTAGCGGGAGGTACCAAGAGACCCAGTACTTC.

This clone has a handful of counts. The genes are TRBV2 and TRBJ2-5, with D unresolved. Germline CDR1 and CDR2: SNHLY and FYNNEI. Between the trimmed V and J ends, which lost 1 base and 4 bases, there was a span of 7 bases. CDR3 length: 13 amino acids. CDR3 region: CASSEDLSETQYF. The CDR3 coding sequence is TGTGCCAGCAGTGAAGACCTATCAGAGACCCAGTACTTC.